This T cell receptor beta chain came from a study of T cells in Graves' hyperthyroidism and ophthalmopathy. This clonotype showed up many times. What it binds is not known. Each diagnosis drew on symptoms, thyroxine, TRAb, thyroid ultrasound and orbital computed tomography findings. Deletions cut 7 bases from V and 4 bases from J, with 17 bases between. The CDR3 consists of 16 residues. In germline, CDR1 is ENHRY, CDR2 SYGVKD. Study-level results: Ophthalmopathy was model-predicted a median 6.5 months pre-onset. Blood samples included most of the expanded thyroid clonotypes exceeding 0.001.

RNA transcripts gave rise to amplified TCR beta CDR3 regions. RT-PCR in the first round (using the HTBI primer set) targeted the TCR CDR3. TCRdb reprocessed the multiplex PCR reads with MiXCR, giving one entry per CDR3 protein. The data hold 450,000 to 700,000 distinct CDR3 sequences, with roughly 50% observed a single time. Sequenced sample: peripheral blood or thyroid tissue (not recorded which). The receptor comes from an adult woman with Graves' disease, either hyperthyroidism or ophthalmopathy (not recorded which). This sequence joins TRBV10-3 and TRBJ2-6; D not certain. CDR3 sequence (DNA): TGTGCCATCACCGAAATTAGGGCCCTGGGGGCCAACGTCCTGACTTTC. This sequence encodes CAITEIRALGANVLTF.